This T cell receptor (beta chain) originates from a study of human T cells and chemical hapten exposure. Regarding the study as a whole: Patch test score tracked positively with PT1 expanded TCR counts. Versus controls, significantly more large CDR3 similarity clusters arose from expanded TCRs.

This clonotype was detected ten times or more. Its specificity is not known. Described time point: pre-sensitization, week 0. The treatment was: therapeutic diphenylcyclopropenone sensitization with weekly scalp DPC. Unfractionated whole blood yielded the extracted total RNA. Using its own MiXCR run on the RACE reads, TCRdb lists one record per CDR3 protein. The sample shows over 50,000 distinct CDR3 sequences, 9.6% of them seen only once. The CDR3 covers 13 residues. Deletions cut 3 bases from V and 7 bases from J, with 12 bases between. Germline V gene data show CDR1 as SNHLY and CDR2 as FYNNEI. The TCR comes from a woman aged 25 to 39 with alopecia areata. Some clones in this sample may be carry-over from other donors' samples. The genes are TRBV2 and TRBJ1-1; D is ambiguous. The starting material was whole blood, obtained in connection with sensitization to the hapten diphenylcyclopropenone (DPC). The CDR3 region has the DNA TGTGCCAGCAGTGAGCCCGAAAGGAGTGAAGCTTTCTTT. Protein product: CASSEPERSEAFF.